These T cell receptor beta chains were read from a single sample in a study of breast tumors, draining lymph nodes, adjacent tissues. Via MiXCR, TCRdb re-called the multiplex PCR reads, giving one row per CDR3 protein. The sample has approximately 100,000 distinct CDR3 sequences; roughly 33% are singletons. Sequencing used axillary lymph node tissue. Source of these receptors: a female donor with breast cancer. Some clones in this sample may be carry-over from other donors' samples. The CDR3 runs from the conserved cysteine through the conserved F or W. A D gene is named only where the DNA matches it firmly. The size of a clone is reported for some rows only, either as once, few or many, or as a class for expanded clones.

clone_size	v_call	j_call	d_call	cdr3_aa	cdr3_nt
many	TRBV24-1	TRBJ1-5	TRBD1	CATSDRGTGEYQPQHF	TGTGCCACCAGTGACCGCGGGACAGGGGAGTATCAGCCCCAGCATTTT
.	TRBV7-2	TRBJ1-3	.	CASSFRTATGNTIYF	TGTGCCAGCAGCTTCCGGACTGCCACTGGAAACACCATATATTTT
few	TRBV20-1	TRBJ1-1	TRBD1	CSAATRQGNTEAFF	TGCAGTGCTGCGACCAGACAGGGGAACACTGAAGCTTTCTTT
many	TRBV20-1	TRBJ2-7	TRBD1	CSARTGYEQYF	TGCAGTGCTAGGACAGGGTACGAGCAGTACTTC
many	TRBV11-2	TRBJ2-7	.	CASSSYRDSYEQYF	TGTGCCAGCAGCTCTTACAGGGATTCCTACGAGCAGTACTTC
many	TRBV3-1	TRBJ2-7	.	CASSQVTALGMHNYEQYF	TGTGCCAGCAGCCAAGTTACGGCCTTGGGGATGCACAACTACGAGCAGTACTTC
many	TRBV6-1	TRBJ1-5	TRBD1	CASSPGTGSLHF	TGTGCCAGCAGTCCCGGGACAGGGTCTTTGCATTTT
many	TRBV5-6	TRBJ2-5	.	CASSLWQGSQETQYF	TGTGCCAGCAGCTTGTGGCAGGGCTCTCAAGAGACCCAGTACTTC
.	TRBV24-1	TRBJ2-5	.	CATSEQRGRQETQYF	TGTGCCACCAGTGAGCAGAGAGGGAGGCAAGAGACCCAGTACTTC
many	TRBV12-3/TRBV12-4	TRBJ2-7	TRBD2	CASSLSGGRRSNEQYF	TGTGCCAGCAGTTTATCGGGCGGGAGGAGAAGCAACGAGCAGTACTTC
many	TRBV7-9	TRBJ1-4	TRBD1	CASSLQGAGNEKLFF	TGTGCCAGCAGCCTGCAGGGGGCCGGTAATGAAAAACTGTTTTTT
many	TRBV19	TRBJ1-2	TRBD1	CASSISFTGGSNYGYTF	TGTGCCAGTAGTATCTCCTTTACAGGGGGCTCTAACTATGGCTACACCTTC
many	TRBV28	TRBJ2-7	TRBD2	CASRKQLAGVAEQYF	TGTGCCAGCAGGAAACAACTAGCGGGAGTAGCCGAGCAGTACTTC
many	TRBV11-2	TRBJ2-5	TRBD1	CASSGRTGARQETQYF	TGTGCCAGCAGCGGTCGGACAGGGGCCCGACAAGAGACCCAGTACTTC
many	TRBV29-1	TRBJ2-1	.	CSGGGDGNNEQFF	TGCAGCGGCGGTGGGGATGGGAACAATGAGCAGTTCTTC
many	TRBV7-3	TRBJ2-3	.	CASSFGPLADTQYF	TGTGCCAGCAGCTTTGGGCCCCTAGCTGATACGCAGTATTTT
many	TRBV20-1	TRBJ1-5	TRBD1	CSATGTGLSNQPQHF	TGCAGTGCTACCGGGACAGGTCTAAGCAATCAGCCCCAGCATTTT
many	TRBV24-1	TRBJ2-3	.	CATSDDIAEPDTQYF	TGTGCCACCAGTGATGACATAGCGGAGCCAGATACGCAGTATTTT
many	TRBV4-3	TRBJ2-3	.	CASSRGRGTDTQYF	TGCGCCAGCAGCCGAGGGAGAGGGACAGATACGCAGTATTTT
many	TRBV9	TRBJ2-5	TRBD1	CASSVATGARETQYF	TGTGCCAGCAGCGTAGCGACAGGGGCCAGAGAGACCCAGTACTTC
.	TRBV7-2	TRBJ1-2	.	CASSLDPDYGYTF	TGTGCCAGCAGCCTTGACCCGGACTATGGCTACACCTTC
many	TRBV7-9	TRBJ2-1	TRBD2	CASSPSGAPYNEQFF	TGTGCCAGCAGCCCCAGCGGGGCCCCTTACAATGAGCAGTTCTTC
many	TRBV11-3	TRBJ2-1	TRBD2	CASSPTSGSNEQFF	TGTGCCAGCAGCCCTACTAGCGGAAGTAATGAGCAGTTCTTC
many	TRBV7-8	TRBJ1-4	.	CASSLLGGATNEKLFF	TGTGCCAGCAGTCTTCTTGGGGGGGCAACTAATGAAAAACTGTTTTTT
many	TRBV6-4	TRBJ2-6	.	CASSEDGPPNVLTF	TGTGCCAGCAGTGAGGACGGGCCTCCTAACGTCCTGACTTTC
few	TRBV15	TRBJ1-6	.	CATSRGRYSSPLHF	TGTGCCACCAGCAGAGGTCGGTACAGTTCACCCCTCCACTTT
many	TRBV5-4	TRBJ2-2	.	CASSLALGQGNTGELFF	TGTGCCAGCAGCTTGGCTTTAGGGCAGGGGAACACCGGGGAGCTGTTTTTT
many	TRBV5-1	TRBJ1-3	.	CASSLEGAHSGNTIYF	TGCGCCAGCAGCTTAGAAGGGGCCCACTCTGGAAACACCATATATTTT
many	TRBV20-1	TRBJ1-1	TRBD1	CSADGQGAAFF	TGCAGTGCTGATGGACAGGGGGCTGCTTTCTTT
many	TRBV5-1	TRBJ1-4	TRBD1	CASSLIRQGQGEKLFF	TGCGCCAGCAGCTTAATACGACAGGGGCAGGGTGAAAAACTGTTTTTT
many	TRBV6-1	TRBJ2-7	.	CASSDPDSSYEQYF	TGTGCCAGCAGTGATCCCGACAGCTCCTACGAGCAGTACTTC
many	TRBV4-1	TRBJ2-7	.	CASSQDQGSSKNEQYF	TGCGCCAGCAGCCAAGATCAAGGGAGTAGTAAGAACGAGCAGTACTTC
many	TRBV18	TRBJ2-5	.	CASSPGAAQETQYF	TGTGCCAGCTCACCAGGGGCGGCCCAAGAGACCCAGTACTTC
once	TRBV28	TRBJ1-1	.	CASSFMSVEAFF	TGTGCCAGCAGTTTTATGTCGGTTGAAGCTTTCTTT
many	TRBV12-3/TRBV12-4	TRBJ1-4	.	CASSFRQGLEKLFF	TGTGCCAGCAGTTTCCGGCAGGGTCTTGAAAAACTGTTTTTT
many	TRBV29-1	TRBJ2-7	TRBD2	CSVEIAGGRIYEQYF	TGCAGCGTTGAAATAGCGGGAGGTCGTATCTACGAGCAGTACTTC
many	TRBV2	TRBJ1-4	.	CAMSGLEKLFF	TGTGCCATGTCAGGGTTGGAAAAACTGTTTTTT
.	TRBV15	TRBJ2-1	.	CATSRTLGTSYNEQFF	TGTGCCACCAGCAGGACCTTAGGAACCTCCTACAATGAGCAGTTCTTC
.	TRBV19	TRBJ2-5	TRBD2	CASSTGLAGGAYQETQYF	TGTGCCAGTAGTACCGGACTAGCGGGAGGAGCGTACCAAGAGACCCAGTACTTC
many	TRBV20-1	TRBJ2-1	TRBD1	CSASTGTGTNEQFF	TGCAGTGCTTCCACCGGGACAGGGACCAATGAGCAGTTCTTC
many	TRBV5-1	TRBJ2-7	TRBD1	CASSLQGDRVNEQYF	TGCGCCAGCAGCTTGCAGGGTGACAGGGTGAACGAGCAGTACTTC
.	TRBV5-1	TRBJ1-2	.	CASSGGSSGNTF	TGCGCCAGCAGCGGAGGCAGCTCTGGAAACACCTTC
many	TRBV5-1	TRBJ2-7	.	CASSTGTMAYEQYF	TGCGCCAGCAGCACGGGGACCATGGCCTACGAGCAGTACTTC
.	TRBV6-1	TRBJ2-7	.	CASSPSAKDSYEQYF	TGTGCCAGCAGCCCTTCCGCAAAGGATTCCTACGAGCAGTACTTC
many	TRBV9	TRBJ2-3	.	CASSVATRGADTQYF	TGTGCCAGCAGCGTAGCTACTAGGGGCGCAGATACGCAGTATTTT
many	TRBV5-8	TRBJ1-5	TRBD1	CASSLGGGYNQPQHF	TGTGCCAGCAGCTTGGGAGGGGGCTACAATCAGCCCCAGCATTTT
few	TRBV24-1	TRBJ2-5	.	CATSGPPGSQYF	TGTGCCACCAGTGGTCCTCCGGGATCCCAGTACTTC
.	TRBV28	TRBJ2-7	.	CASSFIQGTWGMRQYF	TGTGCCAGCAGTTTTATTCAGGGGACGTGGGGGATGCGGCAGTACTTC
.	TRBV15	TRBJ2-7	TRBD1	CATRQGPEQYF	TGTGCCACCCGACAGGGGCCGGAGCAGTACTTC
.	TRBV7-9	TRBJ1-3	.	CASSAMSSGNTIYF	TGTGCCAGCAGTGCTATGAGCTCTGGAAACACCATATATTTT
many	TRBV4-1	TRBJ1-3	.	CASSPPGGGNSGNTIYF	TGCGCCAGCAGCCCACCGGGAGGGGGGAACTCTGGAAACACCATATATTTT
many	TRBV20-1	TRBJ1-4	.	CSATDRSEKLFF	TGCAGTGCTACCGACAGAAGCGAAAAACTGTTTTTT
many	TRBV30	TRBJ2-2	TRBD2	CAWCELAGGTTGELFF	TGTGCCTGGTGCGAACTAGCGGGAGGGACCACCGGGGAGCTGTTTTTT
.	TRBV29-1	TRBJ2-5	TRBD2	CSDGTSAREETQYF	TGCAGCGACGGGACTAGCGCCCGGGAAGAGACCCAGTACTTC
many	TRBV11-2	TRBJ2-1	TRBD2	CASNDLGGSYNEQFF	TGTGCCAGCAACGATTTGGGGGGGTCCTACAATGAGCAGTTCTTC
.	TRBV7-6	TRBJ1-2	TRBD1	CASSLAGGLNYGYPF	TGTGCCAGCAGCTTAGCAGGGGGCCTTAACTATGGCTACCCCTTC
many	TRBV9	TRBJ2-3	TRBD2	CASSVRRGGTDTQYF	TGTGCCAGCAGCGTACGGCGGGGGGGAACAGATACGCAGTATTTT
once	TRBV20-1	TRBJ2-7	TRBD2	CSASPPSGGHSFNSYEQYF	TGCAGTGCTAGTCCACCTAGCGGGGGTCACTCTTTCAACTCCTACGAGCAGTACTTC
many	TRBV15	TRBJ2-7	.	CATSVGGTLSYEQYF	TGTGCCACCAGCGTAGGGGGGACCCTCTCCTACGAGCAGTACTTC
many	TRBV6-5	TRBJ1-2	TRBD1	CASSPKPQDRAYGYTF	TGTGCCAGCAGCCCCAAACCCCAAGACAGGGCCTATGGCTACACCTTC